This entry describes one TCR beta chain. The antigen remains unidentified. Mismatch with germline at one junction end may stem from a read error. These data are taken from a study of radiotherapy plus CTLA-4 blockade in lung cancer. Findings of the study overall: Reportedly, early blood T cell clone dynamics best predicted response, with interferon-beta. TCR clones from tumors expanded in blood after radiotherapy plus ipilimumab.

Germline CDR1 is MDHEN and CDR2 is SYDVKM. This CDR3 contains 15 residues. Clones were sequenced by immunoSEQ multiplex PCR, and TCRdb holds only the in-frame ones, with some missing. The sample records 35,000 or so clones, about 85% being singletons. The receptor comes from a human donor with non-small cell lung cancer who had stable disease on radiotherapy plus ipilimumab. The chain employs TRBV28 and TRBJ2-7, with 9 bases matching TRBD2. Sequences were derived from peripheral blood, sampled from a patient treated with radiotherapy plus ipilimumab. CDR3 residues: CTSSQSSGSIYEQYF. In nucleotides, the CDR3 is TGTACCAGCAGCCAGAGTAGCGGGAGTATCTACGAGCAGTACTTC. The full variable domain, in which reference TRBV28 and TRBJ2-7 provide the parts outside the CDR3, is DVKVTQSSRYLVKRTGEKVFLECVQDMDHENMFWYRQDPGLGLRLIYFSYDVKMKEKGDIPEGYSVSREKKERFSLILESASTNQTSMYLCTSSQSSGSIYEQYFGPGTRLTVT.